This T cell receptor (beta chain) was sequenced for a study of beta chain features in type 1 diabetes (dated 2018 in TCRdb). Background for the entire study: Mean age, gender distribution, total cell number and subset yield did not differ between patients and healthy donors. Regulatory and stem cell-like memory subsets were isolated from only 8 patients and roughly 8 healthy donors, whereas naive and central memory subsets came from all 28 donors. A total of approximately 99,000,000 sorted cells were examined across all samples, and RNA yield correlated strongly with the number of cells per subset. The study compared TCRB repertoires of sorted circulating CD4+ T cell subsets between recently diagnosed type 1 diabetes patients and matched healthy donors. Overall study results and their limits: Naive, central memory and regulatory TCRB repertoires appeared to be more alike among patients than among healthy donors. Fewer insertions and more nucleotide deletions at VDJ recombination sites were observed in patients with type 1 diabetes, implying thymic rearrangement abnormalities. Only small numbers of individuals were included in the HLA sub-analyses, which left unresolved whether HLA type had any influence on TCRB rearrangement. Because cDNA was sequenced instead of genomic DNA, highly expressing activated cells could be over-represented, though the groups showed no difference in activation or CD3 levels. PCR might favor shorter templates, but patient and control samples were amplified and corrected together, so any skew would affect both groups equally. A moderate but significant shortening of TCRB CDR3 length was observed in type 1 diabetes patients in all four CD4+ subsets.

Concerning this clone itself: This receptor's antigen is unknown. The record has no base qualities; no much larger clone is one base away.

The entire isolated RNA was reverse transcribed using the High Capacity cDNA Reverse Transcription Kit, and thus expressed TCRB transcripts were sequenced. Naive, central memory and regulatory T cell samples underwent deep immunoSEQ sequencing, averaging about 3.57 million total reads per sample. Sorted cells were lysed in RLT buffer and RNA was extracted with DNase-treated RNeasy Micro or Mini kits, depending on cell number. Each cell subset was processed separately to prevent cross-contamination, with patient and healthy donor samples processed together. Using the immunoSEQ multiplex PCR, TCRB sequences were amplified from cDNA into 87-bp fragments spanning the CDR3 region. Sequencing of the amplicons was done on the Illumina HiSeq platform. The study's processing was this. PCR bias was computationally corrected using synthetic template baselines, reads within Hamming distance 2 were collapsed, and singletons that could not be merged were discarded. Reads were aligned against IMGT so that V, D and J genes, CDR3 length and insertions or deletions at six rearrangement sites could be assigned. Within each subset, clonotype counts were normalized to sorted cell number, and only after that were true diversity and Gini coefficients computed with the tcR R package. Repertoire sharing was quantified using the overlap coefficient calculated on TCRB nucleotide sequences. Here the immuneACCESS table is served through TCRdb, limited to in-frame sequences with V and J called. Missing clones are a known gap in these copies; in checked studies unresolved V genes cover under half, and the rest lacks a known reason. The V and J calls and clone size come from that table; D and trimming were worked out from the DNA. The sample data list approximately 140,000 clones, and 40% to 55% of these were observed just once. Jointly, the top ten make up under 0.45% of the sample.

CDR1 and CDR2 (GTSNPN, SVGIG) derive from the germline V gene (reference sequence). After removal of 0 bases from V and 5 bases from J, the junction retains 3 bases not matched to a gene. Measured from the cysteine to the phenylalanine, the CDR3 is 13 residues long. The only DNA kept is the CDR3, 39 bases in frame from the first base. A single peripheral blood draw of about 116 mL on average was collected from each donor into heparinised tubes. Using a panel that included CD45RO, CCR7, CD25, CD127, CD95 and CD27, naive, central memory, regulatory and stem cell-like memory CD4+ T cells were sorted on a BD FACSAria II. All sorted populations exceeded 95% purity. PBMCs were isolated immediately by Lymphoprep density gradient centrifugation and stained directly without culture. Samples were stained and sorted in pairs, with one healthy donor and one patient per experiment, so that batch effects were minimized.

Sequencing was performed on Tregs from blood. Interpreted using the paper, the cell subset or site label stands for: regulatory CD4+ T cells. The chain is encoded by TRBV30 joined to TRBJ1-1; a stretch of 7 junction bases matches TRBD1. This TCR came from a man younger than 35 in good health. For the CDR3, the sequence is CAWSVGGATEAFF. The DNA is TGTGCCTGGAGTGTAGGGGGCGCAACTGAAGCTTTCTTT.